This TCR beta chain was sequenced during a study of T cell responses to AZD1222 COVID-19 vaccine. The study's findings and limits: Researchers took repertoire samples only after the peak T cell response had come. The sample set comprised mostly white British donors with more females, and clonal diversity was possibly underestimated.

To note about this clone: No antigen is known for it.

The CDR3 is 15 amino acids. CDR1 is MNHEY and CDR2 is SVGAGI in the germline V gene. V lost 5 bases to trimming and J lost 2 bases, with 14 bases between them. Assay used: immunoSEQ multiplex PCR; TCRdb lists only in-frame clones, some missing. Among about 120,000 clones listed, 91% were seen once. The specimen comprised peripheral blood, sampled on day 0 of AZD1222 vaccination. This chain joins TRBV6-5 and TRBJ2-3; D may be TRBD2 (5 bases). The source of this sequence is an adult in good health. The CDR3 DNA reads as TGTGCCAGCAGTACCGGGATAGAATCCACAGATACGCAGTATTTT. The encoded protein is CASSTGIESTDTQYF.